What follows are 12 T cell receptor beta chains derived from one specimen sequenced in a study of type 1 and type 2 diabetes patients. Amplification started from genomic DNA. Multiplex PCR with 30 forward and 13 reverse primers amplified the TCR beta CDR3. MiXCR, applied by TCRdb to the multiplex PCR reads, yields one record per CDR3 protein. Of 280,000 or so distinct CDR3 sequences detected, around 50% appear once; the ten largest clones hold approximately 14%. The material sequenced was peripheral blood mononuclear cells (PBMCs). Every receptor here comes from a man aged 18 to 35 with type 2 diabetes.

This clonotype was counted between two and nine times. The V call is TRBV30, the J call TRBJ2-2, with D unresolved. Looked up from germline, CDR1 is GTSNPN and CDR2 is SVGIG (reference sequence). The CDR3 runs to 14 residues. V was pared by 3 bases and J by 1 base, with 9 bases between. The CDR3 coding sequence is TGTGCCTGGAGCCCCGGGTGGAACACCGGGGAGCTGTTTTTT. It is translated as CAWSPGWNTGELFF.

About this clonotype: This sequence may be a read error, since a much larger clone differs from it by one base. This chain connects TRBV7-3 to TRBJ2-7; D gene uncertain. Germline V lookup: CDR1 SGHTA, CDR2 FQGTGA. CDR3 length: 11 amino acids. The CDR3 is CASSLLIEQCF. As DNA, the CDR3 is TGTGCCAGCAGCCTCCTCATTGAGCAGTGCTTC.

The J gene is TRBJ2-3, the V gene TRBV19; 7 positions agree with TRBD1. This CDR3 is built from 14 residues. Germline V gene sequence: CDR1 LNHDA, CDR2 SQIVND (reference sequence). J lost 5 bases, V lost 6 bases, and 8 bases had no gene match. The CDR3 is CASRNRGGQDTQYF. In nucleotides, the CDR3 is TGTGCCAGTAGGAACAGGGGTGGCCAAGATACGCAGTATTTT. Variable domain in full (rest from reference TRBV19 and TRBJ2-3): DGGITQSPKYLFRKEGQNVTLSCEQNLNHDAMYWYRQDPGQGLRLIYYSQIVNDFQKGDIAEGYSVSREKKESFPLTVTSAQKNPTAFYLCASRNRGGQDTQYFGPGTRLTVL.

This clonotype is a singleton in its sample. The V gene is TRBV12-3 or TRBV12-4, the J gene TRBJ2-7; D is ambiguous. Trimming left V 6 bases short and J 3 bases short, with 12 bases between. This CDR3 spans 13 amino acids. The CDR3 coding sequence is TGTGCCAGCAGCTCCCCTTTATACTACGAGCAGTACTTC. Its protein is CASSSPLYYEQYF.

This clonotype has a single count. The chain uses TRBV28 and TRBJ1-2; D remains unclear. Trimming shortened V by 6 bases and J by 1 base, and 18 bases separated the two germline ends. There are 16 residues in the CDR3. The germline V gene has CDR1 MDHEN and CDR2 SYDVKM. For the CDR3, the DNA is TGTGCCAGCAGGCCTACACGTGGGATTTATAACTATGGCTACACCTTC. Translated, it gives CASRPTRGIYNYGYTF.

DNA for the CDR3: TGTGCCAGCAGCATCGGGGACAGGTCTCTCTACGAGCAGTACTTC. It specifies CASSIGDRSLYEQYF. The chain links TRBV7-8 to TRBJ2-7, with 8 bases matching TRBD1. CDR3 length equals 15 residues. The V gene's germline CDR1 is SGHVS and CDR2 FQNEAQ. With V trimmed by 5 bases and J by 3 bases, 9 bases remained unmatched. Together with reference TRBV7-8 and TRBJ2-7, the CDR3 gives the full variable domain: GAGVSQSPRYKVAKRGQDVALRCDPISGHVSLFWYQQALGQGPEFLTYFQNEAQLDKSGLPSDRFFAERPEGSVSTLKIQRTQQEDSAVYLCASSIGDRSLYEQYFGPGTRLTVT.

This clonotype came up a few times. The chain combines TRBV6-5 with TRBJ1-6; no reliable D call. The CDR3 is made up of 12 amino acids. Germline loops: CDR1 MNHEY, CDR2 SVGAGI. V shed 4 bases and J shed 8 bases, with 6 bases lying between them. The CDR3 protein is CASSSPDSPLHF. DNA for the CDR3: TGTGCCAGCAGTTCCCCAGATTCACCCCTCCACTTT.

This clonotype was counted only a few times. The chain carries TRBV20-1 and TRBJ1-6; D not resolved. V was shortened by 6 bases and J by 5 bases, with 11 bases between the two germline ends. Germline CDR1 is DFQATT and CDR2 is SNEGSKA (reference sequence). The CDR3 is made up of 13 amino acids. CDR3 nucleotide sequence: TGCAGTGCAACGGGTGTCCATAATTCACCCCTCCACTTT. Its translation: CSATGVHNSPLHF.

J is TRBJ2-2 and V is TRBV7-4; D gene uncertain. Per germline, CDR1 SGHVT and CDR2 SQSDAQ. The V end lost 1 base, the J end lost 4 bases, and 4 bases lay between the germline ends. This CDR3 contains 13 residues. Here the CDR3 reads CASSLVLTGELFF. Written as DNA, the CDR3 is TGTGCCAGCAGCTTAGTCCTCACCGGGGAGCTGTTTTTT.

There are a few counts of this clonotype. The chain recombines TRBV5-1 with TRBJ1-1, with 8 nucleotides matching TRBD1. Germline V gene data show CDR1 as SGHRS and CDR2 as YFSETQ. Trimming cost V 3 bases and J 4 bases; bases outside gene matches: 8. This CDR3 spans 15 amino acids. CDR3: CASSSFGQGPTEAFF. The CDR3 region has the DNA TGCGCCAGCAGCTCTTTCGGACAGGGCCCCACTGAAGCTTTCTTT.

The rearrangement links TRBV2 to TRBJ2-6, with no clear D. The CDR3 spans 19 residues. The germline gives CDR1 SNHLY, CDR2 FYNNEI. Trimming took 6 bases from V and 2 from J, leaving 23 bases between them. The CDR3 loop is CASSSPSWVGYPGANVLTF. The CDR3 coding sequence is TGTGCCAGCAGCTCCCCCTCCTGGGTAGGGTATCCTGGGGCCAACGTCCTGACTTTC.

The rearrangement joins TRBV27 to TRBJ2-7, with a weak D call TRBD1 (5 bases). Looked up from germline, CDR1 is MNHEY and CDR2 is SMNVEV (reference sequence). With 6 bases removed from V and 3 bases from J, the gap between germline ends came to 15 bases. The length of the CDR3 is 14 residues. Here the CDR3 DNA reads TGTGCCAGCAGCTTGGGGCTCGAAAACTACGAGCAGTACTTC. As protein: CASSLGLENYEQYF.